This TCR beta chain is from a study of Ad26.COV2.S vaccination and SARS-CoV-2 variants. Sequencing was performed with immunoSEQ multiplex PCR; in TCRdb, only in-frame clones are kept and a portion is missing. The table shows some 39,000 clones, with about 80% occurring only once. Points from the study as a whole: Relative to placebo recipients, vaccine recipients exhibited elevated spike-specific TCR breadth. Marked by substantial breadth, spike-specific CD8+ and CD4+ T cell responses were reportedly seen after vaccination. Vaccine and placebo groups showed comparable non-spike TCR breadth.

V dropped 0 bases and J dropped 10 bases, with 13 bases sitting between them. Per the germline V gene, CDR1 is LNHDA and CDR2 is SQIVND (reference sequence). CDR3 length equals 14 residues. Of note for this clone: No antigen is known for it.

This clonotype was sampled from a human donor who had recovered from COVID-19. Sample: peripheral blood, taken after recovery from COVID-19. The chain has TRBV19 and TRBJ2-1; D uncertain. CDR3 DNA: TGTGCCAGTAGTATAGATCTCCGACGGAAGGAGCAGTTCTTC. This translates into CASSIDLRRKEQFF.